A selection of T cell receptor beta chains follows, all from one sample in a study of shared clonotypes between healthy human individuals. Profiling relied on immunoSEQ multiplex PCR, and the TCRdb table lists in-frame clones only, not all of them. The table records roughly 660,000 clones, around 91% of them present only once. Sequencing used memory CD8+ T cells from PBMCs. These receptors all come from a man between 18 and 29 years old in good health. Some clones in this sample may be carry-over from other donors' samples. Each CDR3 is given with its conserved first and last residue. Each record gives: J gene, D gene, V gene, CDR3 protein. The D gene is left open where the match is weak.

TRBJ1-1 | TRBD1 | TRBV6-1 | CASSEWTGGRRKLSGFF
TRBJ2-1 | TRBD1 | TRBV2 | CASKGASYNEQFF
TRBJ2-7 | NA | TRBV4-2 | CASSQGRAVEQYF
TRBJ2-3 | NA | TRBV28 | CASSLSRGLDTQYF
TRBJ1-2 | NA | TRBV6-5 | CASTYGNYGYTF
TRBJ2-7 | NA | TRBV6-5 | CASMENEQYF
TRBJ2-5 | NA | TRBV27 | CASSLIGEPQETQYF
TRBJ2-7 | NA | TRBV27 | CASKGGSYEQYF
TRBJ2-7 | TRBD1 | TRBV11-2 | CASSLTGVVNEQYF
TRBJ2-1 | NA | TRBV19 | CASSPGTRGDEQFF
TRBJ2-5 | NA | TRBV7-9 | CASNDPAGMDKTQYF
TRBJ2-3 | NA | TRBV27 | CASSPTSIRAGTITDTQYF
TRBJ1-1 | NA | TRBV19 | CASSMRPGYVGVGTEAFF
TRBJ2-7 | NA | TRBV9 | CASSGGTYYEQYF
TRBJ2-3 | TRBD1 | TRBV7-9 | CASSPRTGTGTDTQYF
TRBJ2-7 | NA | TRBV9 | CASSVAKGSVNEQYF
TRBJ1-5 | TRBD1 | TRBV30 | CAWTPSTGINQPQHF
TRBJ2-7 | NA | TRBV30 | CAWSFAGVYEQYF
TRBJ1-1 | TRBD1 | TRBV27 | CASSLTGGRLLSSEAFF
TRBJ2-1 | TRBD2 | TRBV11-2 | CASSFLAGINNEQFF
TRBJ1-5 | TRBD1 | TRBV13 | CASSLRGTGEAGNQPQHF
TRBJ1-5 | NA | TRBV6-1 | CASSEWAGLQPQHF
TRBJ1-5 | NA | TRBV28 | CASGGREYSNQPQHF